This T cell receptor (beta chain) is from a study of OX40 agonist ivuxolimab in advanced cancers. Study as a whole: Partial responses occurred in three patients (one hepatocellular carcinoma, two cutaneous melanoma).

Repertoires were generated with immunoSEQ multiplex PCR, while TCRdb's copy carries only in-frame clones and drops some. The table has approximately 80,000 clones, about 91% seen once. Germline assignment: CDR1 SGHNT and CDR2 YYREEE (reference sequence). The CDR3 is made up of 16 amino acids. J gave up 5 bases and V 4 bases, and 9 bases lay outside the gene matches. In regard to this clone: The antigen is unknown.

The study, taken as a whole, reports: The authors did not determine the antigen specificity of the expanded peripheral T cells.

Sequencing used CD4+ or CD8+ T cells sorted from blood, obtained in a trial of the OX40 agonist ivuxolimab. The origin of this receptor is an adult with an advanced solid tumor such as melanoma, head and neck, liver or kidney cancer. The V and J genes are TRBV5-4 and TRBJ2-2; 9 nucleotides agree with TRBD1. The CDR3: CASSRTGGALTGELFF. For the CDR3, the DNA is TGTGCCAGCAGCCGAACAGGGGGCGCATTAACCGGGGAGCTGTTTTTT.